Below are 32 T cell receptor beta chains sequenced from a single sample in a study of PD-1 blockade in classical Hodgkin lymphoma. Measured with immunoSEQ multiplex PCR; TCRdb has only the in-frame clones, and not every one. The sample holds 25,000 to 35,000 clones, around 83% seen once. Time point denoted: cycle 4 day 1 (C4D1), after more than five weeks of nivolumab. Every patient experienced relapse after autologous stem cell transplantation, and brentuximab vedotin exposure varied. Purified CD4+ T cells were obtained from thawed PBMCs through magnetic negative selection. The sample was CD4+ T cells from blood, taken before the fourth cycle of nivolumab. These receptors all come from a human donor with classical Hodgkin lymphoma.

This chain links TRBV19 with TRBJ1-3; D is ambiguous. From germline, CDR1 is LNHDA and CDR2 SQIVND (reference sequence). The CDR3 length is 15 residues. Trimming pared 5 bases from V and 0 bases from J, leaving 11 bases between. The CDR3 region has the DNA TGTGCCAGTAGTCCTGTAGGAGTCTCTGGAAACACCATATATTTT. Encoded protein: CASSPVGVSGNTIYF.

The genes are TRBV11-2 and TRBJ2-5; 9 positions match TRBD2. CDR3 length: 18 amino acids. Germline V gene sequence: CDR1 SGHAT, CDR2 FQNNGV. The trim removed 3 bases at V and 5 bases at J, leaving 16 bases unmatched. CDR3 nucleotide sequence: TGTGCCAGCAGCTTGATCCTTTGGACTAGCGAAAGAAAGGAGACCCAGTACTTC. The encoded protein is CASSLILWTSERKETQYF. The whole variable domain, filled in from reference TRBV11-2 and TRBJ2-5, reads EAGVAQSPRYKIIEKRQSVAFWCNPISGHATLYWYQQILGQGPKLLIQFQNNGVVDDSQLPKDRFSAERLKGVDSTLKIQPAKLEDSAVYLCASSLILWTSERKETQYFGPGTRLLVL.

This rearrangement joins TRBV30 to TRBJ2-2; no clear D. The CDR3 contains 16 residues. The V end was cut by 0 bases, the J end by 5 bases, with 16 bases between. Per the germline V gene, CDR1 is GTSNPN and CDR2 is SVGIG (reference sequence). The CDR3 reads CAWSVAPRVGTGELFF. The CDR3 nucleotides are TGTGCCTGGAGTGTTGCACCTCGGGTTGGGACCGGGGAGCTGTTTTTT.

The CDR3 spells CATSRVSGRAGGATDTQYF. CDR3 in DNA: TGTGCCACCAGCAGGGTTAGCGGGAGGGCGGGAGGTGCGACAGATACGCAGTATTTT. The chain employs TRBV15 and TRBJ2-3; 11 bases line up with TRBD2. J lost 3 bases, V lost 3 bases, and 14 bases had no gene match. This CDR3 is built from 19 residues. Germline V gene sequence: CDR1 LNHNV, CDR2 YYDKDF (reference sequence).

The V gene is TRBV6-5, the J gene TRBJ2-4; D perhaps matches TRBD1 (6 bases). The CDR3 loop spans 14 amino acids. Germline values: CDR1 MNHEY, CDR2 SVGAGI. Trimming stripped 2 bases from V and 5 bases from J, with 10 bases between. The CDR3 sequence: CASSYGQGQNIQYF. DNA for the CDR3: TGTGCCAGCAGTTACGGCCAGGGGCAAAACATTCAGTACTTC.

This clone came up a few times. The chain couples TRBV7-2 to TRBJ1-2; 8 bases fit TRBD1. Germline CDR1 and CDR2: SGHTA and FQGNSA. The CDR3 sequence is 13 residues long. J lost 4 bases, V lost 4 bases, and 2 bases had no gene match. CDR3 amino acids: CASSWGQAYGYTF. The CDR3 DNA reads TGTGCCAGCAGCTGGGGACAGGCCTATGGCTACACCTTC. Together with reference TRBV7-2 and TRBJ1-2, the CDR3 gives the full variable domain: GAGVSQSPSNKVTEKGKDVELRCDPISGHTALYWYRQSLGQGLEFLIYFQGNSAPDKSGLPSDRFSAERTGGSVSTLTIQRTQQEDSAVYLCASSWGQAYGYTFGSGTRLTVV.

The CDR3 nucleotides read TGTGCCAGCTCGTCGACAGGCTGGAACACTGAAGCTTTCTTT. As protein: CASSSTGWNTEAFF. The chain is built from TRBV18 and TRBJ1-1; maybe TRBD1 (6 bases). The length of the CDR3 is 14 residues. Germline-derived CDR1 and CDR2 are KGHSH and LQKENI. V lost 6 bases, J lost 1 base, and 12 bases lay in between.

The chain uses TRBV25-1 and TRBJ2-1; possible D gene TRBD2, 6 bases. Trimming removed 6 bases at V and 5 bases at J, with 17 bases between. Germline V lookup: CDR1 MGHDK, CDR2 SYGVNS. The CDR3 sequence is 15 residues long. The CDR3 region has the DNA TGTGCCAGCAGGCGTGGGGGGTTATATAACAATGAGCAGTTCTTC. It yields the protein CASRRGGLYNNEQFF.

The CDR3 loop reads CASSKTAYGYTF. The DNA for the CDR3 is TGTGCCAGCAGCAAGACAGCCTATGGCTACACCTTC. The J gene is TRBJ1-2, the V gene TRBV7-2; tentative D call: TRBD1 (5 bases). The V end was cut by 5 bases, the J end by 4 bases, with 8 bases between. Per the germline V gene, CDR1 is SGHTA and CDR2 is FQGNSA. The CDR3 extends over 12 amino acids.

The V gene is TRBV27, the J gene TRBJ2-3; 8 nucleotides align to TRBD2. Trimming removed 5 bases from V and 8 bases from J; junction bases left unmatched: 15. CDR1 is MNHEY, CDR2 SMNVEV, per germline (reference sequence). This CDR3 contains 16 residues. CDR3 nucleotides: TGTGCCAGCAGTCTAAGCGGGGGCTTTTCGAGGGGTACGCAGTATTTT. As protein: CASSLSGGFSRGTQYF.

V and J are TRBV14 and TRBJ2-7; no reliable D call. CDR1 and CDR2 from the germline V gene are SGHDN and FVKESK. CDR3 length: 16 residues. V lost 0 bases and J 0 bases, leaving 12 bases between the germline ends. CDR3 nucleotides: TGTGCCAGCAGCCAAGATTTCGTCCGTTACTCCTACGAGCAGTACTTC. The encoded protein is CASSQDFVRYSYEQYF.

The chain combines TRBV18 with TRBJ2-1; the D gene is possibly TRBD1 (5 bases). Germline V gene data show CDR1 as KGHSH and CDR2 as LQKENI. Trimming cost V 5 bases and J 0 bases, with 20 bases left between them. This CDR3 region has 18 residues. CDR3 sequence: CASSDRLPGMASYNEQFF. The CDR3 region has the DNA TGTGCCAGCTCAGATCGCCTCCCAGGGATGGCCTCCTACAATGAGCAGTTCTTC.

A word on this clone: The junction differs from germline at one of its ends, possibly a read error. V gene TRBV7-7 combines with J gene TRBJ2-2; D is possibly TRBD1 (5 bases). The CDR3 totals 14 residues. Germline assignment: CDR1 SSHAT and CDR2 FNYEAQ (reference sequence). CDR3 protein: CASSPDRNTGELFF. CDR3 in DNA: TGTGCTAGCAGCCCTGACAGGAACACCGGGGAGCTGTTTTTT.

V is TRBV11-2 and J is TRBJ1-3; TRBD1 is a possible D gene (5 bases). CDR3 size: 14 residues. V gave up 4 bases and J gave up 3 bases, with 10 bases separating them. The V gene's germline CDR1 is SGHAT and CDR2 FQNNGV. The CDR3 loop is CASSSGGGGNTIYF. The CDR3 DNA follows: TGTGCCAGCAGCTCAGGCGGGGGTGGAAACACCATATATTTT. Combining the CDR3 with reference TRBV11-2 and TRBJ1-3 gives the whole variable domain EAGVAQSPRYKIIEKRQSVAFWCNPISGHATLYWYQQILGQGPKLLIQFQNNGVVDDSQLPKDRFSAERLKGVDSTLKIQPAKLEDSAVYLCASSSGGGGNTIYFGEGSWLTVV.

The chain is built from TRBV27 and TRBJ2-5; D perhaps matches TRBD2 (5 bases). Trimming shortened V by 6 bases and J by 7 bases, and 15 bases separated the two germline ends. The germline gives CDR1 MNHEY, CDR2 SMNVEV (reference sequence). The CDR3 runs 13 residues. CDR3 sequence (DNA): TGTGCCAGCAGATTTCGCCGGGAAGGGACCCAGTACTTC. Translation gives CASRFRREGTQYF.

V usage is TRBV5-1 and J usage is TRBJ1-2, with D possibly matching TRBD1 (5 bases). CDR1 and CDR2 from the germline V gene are SGHRS and YFSETQ. V lost 5 bases to trimming and J lost 4 bases, with 12 bases between them. There are 13 residues in the CDR3. This CDR3 is CASSSDRGYGYTF. CDR3 nucleotides: TGCGCCAGCAGTTCCGACAGAGGCTATGGCTACACCTTC. Drawing the rest from reference TRBV5-1 and TRBJ1-2, the complete variable domain is KAGVTQTPRYLIKTRGQQVTLSCSPISGHRSVSWYQQTPGQGLQFLFEYFSETQRNKGNFPGRFSGRQFSNSRSEMNVSTLELGDSALYLCASSSDRGYGYTFGSGTRLTVV.

This clone has more than one count but fewer than ten. This chain joins TRBV29-1 and TRBJ1-4, with D maybe TRBD1 (5 bases). V lost 6 bases, J lost 2 bases, and 13 bases lay in between. Germline V gene lookup returns CDR1 SQVTM and CDR2 ANQGSEA. The CDR3 sequence is 14 residues long. The CDR3 region has the DNA TGCAGCGTCGCACTGGGGGGTACTAATGAAAAACTGTTTTTT. It codes for CSVALGGTNEKLFF.

The J gene is TRBJ1-2, the V gene TRBV28, with a possible D match to TRBD1 (5 bases). Per germline, CDR1 MDHEN and CDR2 SYDVKM. Trimming cost V 7 bases and J 1 base, with 16 bases left between them. This CDR3 spans 15 amino acids. DNA for the CDR3: TGTGCCAGCATCGCAGCCTGGGGGGTTAACTATGGCTACACCTTC. Translation gives CASIAAWGVNYGYTF.

The chain joins TRBV11-2 to TRBJ2-7; 8 bases fit TRBD1. The CDR3 has 13 amino acids. Germline V gene sequence: CDR1 SGHAT, CDR2 FQNNGV. V shed 5 bases and J 5 bases; nucleotides not matched to a gene: 5. CDR3 loop: CASSLDRVHEQYF. For the CDR3, the DNA is TGTGCCAGCAGCCTGGACAGGGTACACGAGCAGTACTTC.

This clone was seen only once. The chain has TRBV11-1 and TRBJ2-7; D ambiguous. The CDR3 extends over 14 amino acids. Germline loops: CDR1 SGHAT, CDR2 FQDESV (reference sequence). V lost 2 bases and J lost 0, with 8 bases in between. The CDR3 DNA is TGTGCCAGCAGCTTAAGCAGGAGCTCCTACGAGCAGTACTTC. Encoded protein: CASSLSRSSYEQYF. The whole variable domain, filled in from reference TRBV11-1 and TRBJ2-7, reads EAEVAQSPRYKITEKSQAVAFWCDPISGHATLYWYRQILGQGPELLVQFQDESVVDDSQLPKDRFSAERLKGVDSTLKIQPAELGDSAMYLCASSLSRSSYEQYFGPGTRLTVT.

The chain is built from TRBV2 and TRBJ1-1, with D unclear. The CDR3 contains 11 residues. Per germline, CDR1 SNHLY and CDR2 FYNNEI. The V and J ends lost 6 bases and 0 bases respectively, with 2 bases between them. Here the CDR3 DNA reads TGTGCCAGCAGACTGAACACTGAAGCTTTCTTT. This translates into CASRLNTEAFF.

This chain connects TRBV19 to TRBJ2-1; 9 bases align to TRBD2. The germline gives CDR1 LNHDA, CDR2 SQIVND (reference sequence). The CDR3 loop spans 16 amino acids. Unmatched junction bases numbered 8, after V lost 4 bases and J lost 4 bases. The CDR3 sequence is CASSSSGLAAYNEQFF. In nucleotides, the CDR3 is TGTGCCAGTAGTAGTTCGGGACTAGCCGCTTACAATGAGCAGTTCTTC. Full variable domain (missing parts from reference TRBV19 and TRBJ2-1): DGGITQSPKYLFRKEGQNVTLSCEQNLNHDAMYWYRQDPGQGLRLIYYSQIVNDFQKGDIAEGYSVSREKKESFPLTVTSAQKNPTAFYLCASSSSGLAAYNEQFFGPGTRLTVL.

The gene calls are TRBV9 and TRBJ1-2; 7 bases map to TRBD1. V shed 0 bases and J 5 bases; nucleotides not matched to a gene: 16. Per the germline V gene, CDR1 is SGDLS and CDR2 is YYNGEE. The CDR3 runs 18 residues. The CDR3 DNA reads as TGTGCCAGCAGCGTAGAGGCTAAGGGACAGCAACGGGGATATGGCTACACCTTC. Translated, it gives CASSVEAKGQQRGYGYTF.

The chain combines TRBV10-3 with TRBJ1-5; the D gene is possibly TRBD1 (6 bases). Trimming shortened V by 0 bases and J by 0 bases, and 15 bases separated the two germline ends. Per germline, CDR1 ENHRY and CDR2 SYGVKD. The CDR3 has 18 amino acids. The CDR3, as DNA: TGTGCCATCAGTGAGTCCGCGGGTGGACAGCTTAGCAATCAGCCCCAGCATTTT. It codes for CAISESAGGQLSNQPQHF.

The V and J genes are TRBV4-1 and TRBJ1-2, with D perhaps matching TRBD1 (6 bases). V lost 4 bases and J lost 4, with 13 bases in between. Germline CDR1 and CDR2: MGHRA and YSYEKL. The CDR3 length is 14 residues. In DNA, the CDR3 is TGCGCCAGCAGCCTTATCGTCAGGGGCTATGGCTACACCTTC. This codes for CASSLIVRGYGYTF.

The chain carries TRBV18 and TRBJ1-2, with unresolved D. Looked up from germline, CDR1 is KGHSH and CDR2 is LQKENI. The CDR3 length is 17 residues. The germline V and J ends were trimmed by 2 bases and 0 bases, with 16 bases remaining between them. The CDR3 nucleotides are TGTGCCAGCTCACCAATGGGGTCAGCCTACTCTAACTATGGCTACACCTTC. This gives the protein CASSPMGSAYSNYGYTF.

This clone was counted once. The CDR3 nucleotides are TGTGCCACCAGCAGAGACAGGGGGTACGAGCAGTACTTC. This encodes CATSRDRGYEQYF. The chain recombines TRBV15 with TRBJ2-7, with TRBD1 matching over 7 bases. V dropped 0 bases and J dropped 4; count of bases not matched to a gene: 0. CDR3 length equals 13 residues. Per germline, CDR1 LNHNV and CDR2 YYDKDF (reference sequence). The full variable domain, completed using reference TRBV15 and TRBJ2-7, is DAMVIQNPRYQVTQFGKPVTLSCSQTLNHNVMYWYQQKSSQAPKLLFHYYDKDFNNEADTPDNFQSRRPNTSFCFLDIRSPGLGDTAMYLCATSRDRGYEQYFGPGTRLTVT.

The chain links TRBV7-9 to TRBJ2-4, with 10 bases matching TRBD2. Trimming cost V 1 base and J 6 bases; bases outside gene matches: 12. The CDR3 is 18 residues long. Germline values: CDR1 SEHNR, CDR2 FQNEAQ (reference sequence). As DNA, the CDR3 is TGTGCCAGCAGCTTAGGGGCTTATTCTAGCGGGAGTCTAAACATTCAGTACTTC. The encoded protein is CASSLGAYSSGSLNIQYF.

The chain links TRBV4-2 to TRBJ2-5, with 8 bases lining up with TRBD2. The J call may not be correct, given that the DNA end is closer to TRBJ2-7. Germline values: CDR1 LGHNA, CDR2 YNFKEQ. There are 13 residues in the CDR3. The CDR3 here is CASSQREESEQYF. The CDR3, as DNA: TGTGCCAGCAGCCAGCGGGAGGAATCCGAGCAGTACTTC.

The genes are TRBV10-3 and TRBJ2-1; TRBD2 agrees at 9 bases. This CDR3 is 16 amino acids long. The germline V gene encodes CDR1 ENHRY and CDR2 SYGVKD. V was pared by 6 bases and J by 3 bases, with 9 bases of the junction left unmatched. DNA of the CDR3: TGTGCCATCAGGGGTGTAGCGGGAGCCGGCTACAATGAGCAGTTCTTC. This sequence encodes CAIRGVAGAGYNEQFF.

The V gene is TRBV5-1, the J gene TRBJ1-1, with 8 nucleotides matching TRBD1. The junction had 17 bases not matched to a gene; V was cut back by 0 bases and J by 7 bases. Per germline, CDR1 SGHRS and CDR2 YFSETQ. This CDR3 has 18 amino acids. The CDR3 reads CASSLDAGGGTGLLEAFF. CDR3 in DNA: TGCGCCAGCAGCTTGGATGCGGGCGGCGGGACAGGTCTCCTTGAAGCTTTCTTT.

The rearrangement joins TRBV14 to TRBJ2-7; 7 positions agree with TRBD2. With 4 bases clipped from V and 5 bases from J, the junction kept 8 bases outside the gene matches. The CDR3 contains 14 residues. CDR1 and CDR2 from the germline V gene are SGHDN and FVKESK. The CDR3 coding sequence is TGTGCCAGCAGCCTCGGGGGGAGGCGTAACGAGCAGTACTTC. It translates to CASSLGGRRNEQYF.